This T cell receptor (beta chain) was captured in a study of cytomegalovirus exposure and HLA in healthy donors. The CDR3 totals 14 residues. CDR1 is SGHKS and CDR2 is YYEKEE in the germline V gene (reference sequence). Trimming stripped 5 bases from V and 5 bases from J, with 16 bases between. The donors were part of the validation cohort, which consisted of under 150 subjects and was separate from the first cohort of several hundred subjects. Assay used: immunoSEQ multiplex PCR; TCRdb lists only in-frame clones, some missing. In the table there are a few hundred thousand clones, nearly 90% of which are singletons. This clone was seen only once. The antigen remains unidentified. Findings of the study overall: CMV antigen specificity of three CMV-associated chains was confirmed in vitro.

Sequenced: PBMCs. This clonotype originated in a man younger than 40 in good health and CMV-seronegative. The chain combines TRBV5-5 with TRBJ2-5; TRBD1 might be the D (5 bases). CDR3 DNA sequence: TGTGCCAGCAGTCGACAAGTGGGGCCGGAGACCCAGTACTTC. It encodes CASSRQVGPETQYF. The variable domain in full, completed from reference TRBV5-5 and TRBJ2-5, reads DAGVTQSPTHLIKTRGQQVTLRCSPISGHKSVSWYQQVLGQGPQFIFQYYEKEERGRGNFPDRFSARQFPNYSSELNVNALLLGDSALYLCASSRQVGPETQYFGPGTRLLVL.